This T cell receptor (beta chain) was profiled in a study of shared clonotypes between healthy human individuals. General study results and limits: The study's rarefaction showed incomplete sorted-subset sequencing despite large depth.

Germline V gene data show CDR1 as MNHEY and CDR2 as SMNVEV (reference sequence). The CDR3 has 13 amino acids. The V end lost 9 bases, the J end lost 8 bases, and 19 bases lay between the germline ends. Generated by immunoSEQ multiplex PCR, the TCRdb table keeps only in-frame clones and is missing some. The table has more than 2,000,000 clones, approximately 95% seen once. This clone was counted a single time. Its cognate antigen is unknown. The sequence was collected from a young man in good health. Some clones in this sample may be carry-over from other donors' samples. The sample comprised naive CD4+ T cells from PBMCs. Subset: CD45RA+ positively selected. The gene calls are TRBV27 and TRBJ1-1; D remains unclear. The CDR3 nucleotides are TGTGCCAGTAAAAAACTGAGGGAGACAGAAGCTTTCTTT. Amino acids: CASKKLRETEAFF.